This T cell receptor (beta chain) stems from a study of Ad26.COV2.S vaccination and SARS-CoV-2 variants. Overall study results and limits: Assessments of TCR breadth and depth may have underestimated the total T cell responses.

Clones were sequenced by immunoSEQ multiplex PCR, and TCRdb holds only the in-frame ones, with some missing. The table lists 300,000 to 500,000 clones, 80% to 90% of them singletons. This clone has only one observation. Its antigen is as yet unknown. Indicated treatment: about 20 received Ad26.COV2.S at low or high dose, single or two shots; roughly five received placebo; per-sample allocation not given. Following the first vaccine or placebo injection, samples were taken on day 63. In germline, CDR1 is SNHLY, CDR2 FYNNEI. J was trimmed by 3 bases and V by 5 bases; bases with no gene match: 3. The CDR3 consists of 14 residues.

This specimen was peripheral blood, taken in a trial of Ad26.COV2.S vaccine versus placebo. J is TRBJ1-4 and V is TRBV2, with 7 bases identical to TRBD1. The clonotype was recovered from a person between 18 and 60 years old who received the Ad26.COV2.S COVID-19 vaccine or a placebo. CDR3 residues: CASSRGLANEKLFF. In DNA, the CDR3 is TGTGCCAGCAGTAGGGGGCTTGCTAATGAAAAACTGTTTTTT. Filled out from reference TRBV2 and TRBJ1-4, the complete variable domain reads EPEVTQTPSHQVTQMGQEVILRCVPISNHLYFYWYRQILGQKVEFLVSFYNNEISEKSEIFDDQFSVERPDGSNFTLKIRSTKLEDSAMYFCASSRGLANEKLFFGSGTQLSVL.